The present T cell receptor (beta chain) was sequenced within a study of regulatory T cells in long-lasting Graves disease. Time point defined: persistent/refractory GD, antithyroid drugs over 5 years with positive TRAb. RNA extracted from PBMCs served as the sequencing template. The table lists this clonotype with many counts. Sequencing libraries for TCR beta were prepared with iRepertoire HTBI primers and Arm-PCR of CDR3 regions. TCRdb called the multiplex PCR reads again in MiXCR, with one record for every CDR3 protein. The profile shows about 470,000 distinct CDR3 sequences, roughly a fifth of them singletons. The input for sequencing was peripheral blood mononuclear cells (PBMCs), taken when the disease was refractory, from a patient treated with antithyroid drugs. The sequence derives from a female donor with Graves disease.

In DNA, the CDR3 is TGTGCCAGCGGTAGGAGTATTTACGAGCAGTACTTC. Translation gives CASGRSIYEQYF. The J gene is TRBJ2-7, the V gene TRBV3-1; no reliable D call. The CDR3 sequence is 12 residues long. Germline loops: CDR1 LGHDT, CDR2 YNNKEL (reference sequence). Trimming stripped 8 bases from V and 4 bases from J, with 12 bases between.